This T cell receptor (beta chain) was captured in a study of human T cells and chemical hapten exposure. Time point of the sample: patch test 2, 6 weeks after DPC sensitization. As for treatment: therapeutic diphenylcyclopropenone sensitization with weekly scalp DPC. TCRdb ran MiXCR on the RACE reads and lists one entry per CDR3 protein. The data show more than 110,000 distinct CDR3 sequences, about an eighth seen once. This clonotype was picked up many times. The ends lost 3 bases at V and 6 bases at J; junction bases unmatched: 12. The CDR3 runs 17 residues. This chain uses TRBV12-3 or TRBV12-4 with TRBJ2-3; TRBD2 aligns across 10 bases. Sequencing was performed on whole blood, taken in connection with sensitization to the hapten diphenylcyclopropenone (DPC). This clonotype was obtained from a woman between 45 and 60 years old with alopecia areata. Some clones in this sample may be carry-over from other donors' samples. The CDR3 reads CASSFGAGGLKHDTQYF. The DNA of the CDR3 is TGTGCCAGCAGTTTTGGAGCGGGAGGGCTGAAGCACGATACGCAGTATTTT.